The next 17 T cell receptor beta chains were all read from a single sample in a study of Ad26.COV2.S vaccination and SARS-CoV-2 variants. Treatment: about 20 received Ad26.COV2.S at low or high dose, single or two shots; roughly five received placebo; per-sample allocation not given. The study sampled participants on day 63 after the first vaccine or placebo injection. TCRdb's copy holds only in-frame clones and misses some; the assay was immunoSEQ multiplex PCR. The sample gives 350,000 to 400,000 clones, 75% to 90% of which show up once; about 3.6% is in the top ten. This sample comprised peripheral blood, obtained in a trial of Ad26.COV2.S vaccine versus placebo. The receptors shown here come from a person between 18 and 65 years old who received the Ad26.COV2.S COVID-19 vaccine or a placebo.

This chain connects TRBV6-5 to TRBJ2-1; D is ambiguous. The CDR3 has 13 amino acids. Germline values: CDR1 MNHEY, CDR2 SVGAGI. Trimming removed 0 bases from V and 6 bases from J, with 6 bases in between. The CDR3 protein is CASSYSVVNEQFF. Written as DNA, the CDR3 is TGTGCCAGCAGTTACTCAGTAGTCAATGAGCAGTTCTTC.

In its sample, this clone was seen once. The J gene is TRBJ1-1, the V gene TRBV6-5; D ambiguous. There are 13 residues in the CDR3. V lost 6 bases to trimming and J lost 2 bases, with 10 bases between them. Germline CDR1 reads MNHEY; CDR2 reads SVGAGI. Here the CDR3 DNA reads TGTGCCAGCAGGAGTAGGGTTAACACTGAAGCTTTCTTT. Its protein is CASRSRVNTEAFF.

This clone has only one observation. This sequence joins TRBV6-5 and TRBJ1-1; D unresolved. CDR1 and CDR2 (germline): MNHEY, SVGAGI. Trimming took off 7 bases at V and 5 bases at J, with 14 bases between the two ends. The CDR3 is 13 amino acids. This CDR3 reads CASIGGGVTEAFF. CDR3 in DNA: TGTGCCAGCATAGGCGGTGGGGTTACTGAAGCTTTCTTT.

V gene TRBV7-2 combines with J gene TRBJ2-7, with 7 nucleotides matching TRBD2. The junction had 5 bases not matched to a gene; V was cut back by 6 bases and J by 3 bases. The CDR3 sequence is 13 residues long. Germline lookup yields CDR1 SGHTA and CDR2 FQGNSA. CDR3 in DNA: TGTGCCAGCAGTACCCAGCGGGGCTACGAGCAGTACTTC. Its protein product is CASSTQRGYEQYF.

The chain carries TRBV30 and TRBJ1-1; unclear D gene. The V gene lost 7 bases and the J gene lost 7 bases, with 22 bases spanning the gap. Looked up from germline, CDR1 is GTSNPN and CDR2 is SVGIG (reference sequence). CDR3 length equals 14 residues. The chain's CDR3 is CALDRMAMTGEAFF. CDR3 DNA sequence: TGTGCCTTGGACCGTATGGCGATGACCGGTGAAGCTTTCTTT.

This clone was seen a few times. The genes are TRBV2 and TRBJ2-3; D tentatively reads TRBD1 or TRBD2 (5 bases each). Trimming removed 7 bases from V and 0 bases from J, with 14 bases in between. Germline V gene sequence: CDR1 SNHLY, CDR2 FYNNEI. The CDR3 is made up of 15 amino acids. CDR3 in amino acids: CASNVDWGSTDTQYF. The CDR3 DNA reads TGTGCCAGCAATGTAGACTGGGGGAGCACAGATACGCAGTATTTT.

J is TRBJ2-1 and V is TRBV5-1, with 7 bases aligning to TRBD2. This CDR3 is 15 amino acids long. Per the germline V gene, CDR1 is SGHRS and CDR2 is YFSETQ. V was clipped by 2 bases and J by 4 bases; unmatched bases: 6. The CDR3 reads CASSFGRGYYNEQFF. CDR3 DNA sequence: TGCGCCAGCAGCTTTGGGCGGGGGTATTACAATGAGCAGTTCTTC.

The J gene is TRBJ2-7, the V gene TRBV2; D is unclear. Trimming took 8 bases from V and 6 from J, leaving 11 bases between them. In germline, CDR1 is SNHLY, CDR2 FYNNEI. The CDR3 spans 11 residues. CDR3 in amino acids: CASVVISEQYF. DNA for the CDR3: TGTGCCAGCGTAGTGATTTCCGAGCAGTACTTC.

As concerns this clone: This same CDR3 is encoded by further DNA sequences in the sample. The rearrangement links TRBV9 to TRBJ1-1, with D uncertain. The length of the CDR3 is 13 residues. V shed 0 bases and J shed 6 bases, with 9 bases lying between them. CDR1 and CDR2 (germline): SGDLS, YYNGEE. CDR3 nucleotides: TGTGCCAGCAGCGTAGCTCCTGGGGCTGAAGCTTTCTTT. This encodes CASSVAPGAEAFF.

V gene TRBV6-2 or TRBV6-3 combines with J gene TRBJ1-1; D uncertain. The germline gives CDR1 MNHEY, CDR2 SVGEGT. The CDR3 is 14 residues long. V lost 6 bases, J lost 0 bases, and 11 bases lay in between. The DNA of the CDR3 is TGTGCCAGCAGCTCTGGACGGTTGAACACTGAAGCTTTCTTT. Protein: CASSSGRLNTEAFF.

The V and J genes are TRBV7-6 and TRBJ1-3; D not certain. Per the germline V gene, CDR1 is SGHVS and CDR2 is FNYEAQ. The CDR3 runs 15 residues. V was pared by 3 bases and J by 0 bases, with 9 bases between. CDR3: CASSFRTGSGNTIYF. The CDR3 nucleotides are TGTGCCAGCAGCTTTAGGACGGGCTCTGGAAACACCATATATTTT.

The CDR3 spells CASSIGGGAYEQYF. DNA for the CDR3: TGTGCCAGTAGTATAGGAGGCGGAGCCTACGAGCAGTACTTC. This chain uses TRBV19 with TRBJ2-7, with unresolved D. This CDR3 region has 14 residues. V was shortened by 1 base and J by 2 bases, with 9 bases between the two germline ends. Germline CDR1 is LNHDA and CDR2 is SQIVND (reference sequence).

The genes are TRBV5-6 and TRBJ1-1; possibly TRBD1 for D (5 bases). Trimming took off 4 bases at V and 5 bases at J, with 18 bases between the two ends. In germline, CDR1 is SGHDT, CDR2 YYEEEE. This CDR3 is 15 amino acids long. The CDR3 DNA follows: TGTGCCAGCAGCAACCTGGACCTGGGGGGAACTGAAGCTTTCTTT. Protein sequence: CASSNLDLGGTEAFF.

This clone was recorded a few times. V usage is TRBV10-2 and J usage is TRBJ1-4, with 12 bases matching TRBD1. Germline V gene data show CDR1 as WSHSY and CDR2 as SAAADI. This CDR3 is 12 amino acids long. V trimming: 8 bases; J trimming: 12 bases; junction bases outside the gene matches: 4. CDR3 sequence: CASGTGGRELFF. The DNA for the CDR3 is TGCGCCAGCGGGACAGGGGGCAGGGAACTGTTTTTT.

This clone was seen a few times. The V call is TRBV11-2, the J call TRBJ2-2, with TRBD2 identical over 11 bases. Germline V gene sequence: CDR1 SGHAT, CDR2 FQNNGV. This CDR3 has 16 residues. V shed 5 bases and J 4 bases; nucleotides not matched to a gene: 6. CDR3: CASSGLAGVLTGELFF. For the CDR3, the DNA is TGTGCCAGCAGCGGACTAGCGGGCGTGCTCACCGGGGAGCTGTTTTTT.

The CDR3 nucleotides are TGTGCCAGCAGTTCCGGGACGGAGGAGAACCAAGAGACCCAGTACTTC. It is translated as CASSSGTEENQETQYF. The V call is TRBV27, the J call TRBJ2-5, with D possibly called TRBD1 or TRBD2 (5 bases each). Germline CDR1 and CDR2: MNHEY and SMNVEV (reference sequence). Trimming pared 4 bases from V and 0 bases from J, leaving 15 bases between. The CDR3 has 16 amino acids.

The chain employs TRBV4-1 and TRBJ2-3; D possibly corresponds to TRBD1 (5 bases). V was cut by 0 bases and J by 6 bases, with 10 bases left in between. Germline CDR1 reads MGHRA; CDR2 reads YSYEKL. There are 14 residues in the CDR3. This CDR3 reads CASSQDGAWDTQYF. The CDR3 DNA reads TGCGCCAGCAGCCAAGATGGGGCTTGGGATACGCAGTATTTT.